These T cell receptor beta chains were read from a single sample in a study of shared clonotypes between healthy human individuals. Profiled with immunoSEQ multiplex PCR; TCRdb holds only in-frame clones, not every one. The table shows 1.6 million or so clones, with around 97% occurring only once. The sequenced sample consisted of naive CD4+ T cells sorted from blood. The source is a man aged 30-40 years in good health. Each CDR3 is given with its conserved first and last residue. The size of a clone is reported for some rows only, either as once, few or many, or as a class for expanded clones.

v_gene	abundance	CDR3aa
TRBV5-1	.	CASSLAAQPPETQYF
TRBV7-2	.	CASSRSGGTGNTEAFF
TRBV18	.	CASSLPRKNYGYTF
TRBV4-1	.	CASSQVPLRRNEQFF
TRBV7-8	.	CASSLARGMGNQPQHF
TRBV11-3	.	CASSDSSGTGEETQYF
TRBV15	.	CATSRLVGAYEQYF
TRBV28	.	CASSPLAGEQFF
TRBV19	.	CASSILSGNGNQPQHF
TRBV11-2	.	CASSLNARTGGLYEQFF
TRBV11-1	.	CASSFGGRGGEQYF
TRBV27	.	CASSPWTSGRPYEQYF
TRBV27	.	CASSLNRDRGISSYNEQFF
TRBV6-5	.	CASSDDTQYF
TRBV7-9	.	CASSLIQGRSNQPQHF
TRBV28	.	CASSLSFAGSLRTQYF
TRBV28	few	CASSPWTGTDPEAFF
TRBV7-3	.	CASSLSGLAAGEQYF
TRBV29-1	.	CSVPGGASGEKLFF
TRBV4-1	.	CASSQSWDQPQHF